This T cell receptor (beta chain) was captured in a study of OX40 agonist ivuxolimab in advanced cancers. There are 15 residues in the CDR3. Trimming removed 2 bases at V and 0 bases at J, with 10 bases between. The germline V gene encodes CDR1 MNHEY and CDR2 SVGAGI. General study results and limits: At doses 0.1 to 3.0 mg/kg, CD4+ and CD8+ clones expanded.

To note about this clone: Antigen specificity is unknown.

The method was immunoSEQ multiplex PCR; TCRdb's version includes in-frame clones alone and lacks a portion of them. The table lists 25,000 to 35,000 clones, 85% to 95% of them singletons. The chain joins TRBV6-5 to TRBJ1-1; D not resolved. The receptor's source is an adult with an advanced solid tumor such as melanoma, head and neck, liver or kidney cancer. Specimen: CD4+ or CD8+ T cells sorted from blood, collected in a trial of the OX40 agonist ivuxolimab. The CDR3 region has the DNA TGTGCCAGCAGTTACACCAGGAACATGAACACTGAAGCTTTCTTT. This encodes CASSYTRNMNTEAFF.